This T cell receptor beta chain comes out of a study of T cell responses to AZD1222 COVID-19 vaccine. Some clones are missing from TCRdb's copy, which holds only in-frame ones; the method was immunoSEQ multiplex PCR. The repertoire holds 100,000 to 110,000 clones, with about 89% as singletons. This CDR3 region has 13 residues. The germline V and J ends were trimmed by 6 bases and 5 bases, with 14 bases remaining between them. Germline V CDR1 and CDR2: KGHSH, LQKENI. This material consisted of peripheral blood, taken on day 0 of MenACWY control vaccination. This TCR was recovered from an adult in good health. This chain joins TRBV18 and TRBJ2-7, with a tentative D call TRBD1 (6 bases). CDR3 nucleotide sequence: TGTGCCAGCTCTGCAGGGGCTACAGACGAGCAGTACTTC. This gives the protein CASSAGATDEQYF.